These 10 T cell receptor beta chains were all obtained from the same sample, sequenced in a study of cytomegalovirus exposure and HLA in healthy donors. The method was immunoSEQ multiplex PCR; TCRdb's version includes in-frame clones alone and lacks a portion of them. The sample consists of around 140,000 clones, 87% of them appearing once. Sequenced: PBMCs. Receptor source: a man younger than 30 in good health and CMV-seropositive.

V usage is TRBV15 and J usage is TRBJ2-2, with TRBD1 matching 7 bases. Germline V gene sequence: CDR1 LNHNV, CDR2 YYDKDF (reference sequence). The CDR3 is 15 residues long. Trimming removed 6 bases from V and 0 bases from J; junction bases left unmatched: 4. The CDR3 sequence is CATRGDSANTGELFF. The CDR3 nucleotides read TGTGCCACCAGAGGGGACAGCGCGAACACCGGGGAGCTGTTTTTT.

The V call is TRBV15, the J call TRBJ1-5; tentatively, D is TRBD1 (5 bases). CDR1 and CDR2 from the germline V gene are LNHNV and YYDKDF (reference sequence). Trimming left V 3 bases short and J 2 bases short, with 11 bases between. This CDR3 region has 15 residues. CDR3 protein: CATSSGGRGNQPQHF. Here the CDR3 DNA reads TGTGCCACCAGCAGTGGGGGGAGAGGCAATCAGCCCCAGCATTTT. The entire variable domain, with the rest obtained from reference TRBV15 and TRBJ1-5, is as follows: DAMVIQNPRYQVTQFGKPVTLSCSQTLNHNVMYWYQQKSSQAPKLLFHYYDKDFNNEADTPDNFQSRRPNTSFCFLDIRSPGLGDTAMYLCATSSGGRGNQPQHFGDGTRLSIL.

The rearrangement links TRBV6-6 to TRBJ2-1; D unclear. This CDR3 is built from 13 residues. V lost 0 bases and J 4 bases, leaving 4 bases between the germline ends. Germline values: CDR1 MNHNY, CDR2 SVGAGI (reference sequence). Here the CDR3 reads CASSYSHYNEQFF. DNA for the CDR3: TGTGCCAGCAGTTACTCTCATTACAATGAGCAGTTCTTC.

The chain is built from TRBV6-1 and TRBJ1-5; D unresolved. Germline-derived CDR1 and CDR2 are MNHNS and SASEGT. Trimming pared 11 bases from V and 0 bases from J, leaving 14 bases between. The CDR3 has 14 amino acids. CDR3 coding DNA: TGTGCCCACGGGAACACCATTAGCAATCAGCCCCAGCATTTT. Translation: CAHGNTISNQPQHF.

The rearrangement links TRBV10-3 to TRBJ1-5, with no clear D. V lost 4 bases to trimming and J lost 7 bases, with 11 bases between them. The CDR3 is 13 residues long. CDR1 ENHRY and CDR2 SYGVKD come from the germline V gene. CDR3 sequence (DNA): TGTGCCATCAGTGCTTTACAGAACCAGCCCCAGCATTTT. Protein sequence: CAISALQNQPQHF.

The genes are TRBV30 and TRBJ2-7; D is possibly TRBD2 (5 bases). Per germline, CDR1 GTSNPN and CDR2 SVGIG (reference sequence). CDR3 size: 14 residues. The CDR3 is CACTSGPNPYEQYF. Written as DNA, the CDR3 is TGTGCGTGCACAAGCGGACCGAATCCCTACGAGCAGTACTTC.

The chain has TRBV6-6 and TRBJ1-1; TRBD1 matches 8 bases. This CDR3 contains 15 residues. Germline V lookup: CDR1 MNHNY, CDR2 SVGAGI (reference sequence). V shed 5 bases, J shed 1 base, and the junction held 6 bases outside the gene matches. Here the CDR3 reads CASSGRTGTNTEAFF. CDR3 coding DNA: TGTGCCAGCAGTGGGCGGACAGGGACGAACACTGAAGCTTTCTTT.

The rearrangement joins TRBV7-9 to TRBJ1-1; no clear D gene. Germline CDR1 and CDR2: SEHNR and FQNEAQ (reference sequence). The CDR3 runs 17 residues. Deletions cut 7 bases from V and 4 bases from J, with 25 bases between. The CDR3 sequence: CASISISWAPLATEAFF. The CDR3 DNA reads TGTGCCAGCATCTCCATTTCCTGGGCCCCTTTGGCCACTGAAGCTTTCTTT.

V is TRBV10-1 and J is TRBJ2-7; TRBD2 matches 8 bases. Germline CDR1 reads WNHNN; CDR2 reads SYGVQD (reference sequence). This CDR3 is built from 14 residues. V trimming: 5 bases; J trimming: 2 bases; junction bases outside the gene matches: 5. DNA for the CDR3: TGCGCCAGCAGTCGCGGGGGGTCACCCTACGAGCAGTACTTC. As protein: CASSRGGSPYEQYF.

This chain joins TRBV4-1 and TRBJ1-2; 7 bases are shared with TRBD1. V lost 1 base to trimming and J lost 10 bases; unmatched junction nucleotides: 3. This CDR3 has 12 amino acids. Germline CDR1 reads MGHRA; CDR2 reads YSYEKL. This CDR3 reads CASSQVGTAYTF. In DNA, the CDR3 is TGCGCCAGCAGCCAAGTTGGGACAGCCTACACCTTC.